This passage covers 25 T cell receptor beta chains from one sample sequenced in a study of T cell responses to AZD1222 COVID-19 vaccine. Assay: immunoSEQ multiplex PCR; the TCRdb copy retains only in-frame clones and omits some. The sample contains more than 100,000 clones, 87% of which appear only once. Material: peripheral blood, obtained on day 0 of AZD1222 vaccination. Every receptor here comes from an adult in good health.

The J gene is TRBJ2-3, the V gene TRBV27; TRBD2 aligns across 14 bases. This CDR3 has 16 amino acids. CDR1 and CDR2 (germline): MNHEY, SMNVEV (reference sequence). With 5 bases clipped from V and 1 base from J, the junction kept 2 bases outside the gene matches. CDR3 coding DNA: TGTGCCAGCAGTCAGACTAGCGGGGGGGGCACAGATACGCAGTATTTT. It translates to CASSQTSGGGTDTQYF.

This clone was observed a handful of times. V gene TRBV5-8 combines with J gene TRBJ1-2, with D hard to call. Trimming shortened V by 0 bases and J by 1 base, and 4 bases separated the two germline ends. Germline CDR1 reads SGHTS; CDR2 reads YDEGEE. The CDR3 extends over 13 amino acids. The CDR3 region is CASSLGHNYGYTF. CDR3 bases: TGTGCCAGCAGCTTGGGGCATAACTATGGCTACACCTTC.

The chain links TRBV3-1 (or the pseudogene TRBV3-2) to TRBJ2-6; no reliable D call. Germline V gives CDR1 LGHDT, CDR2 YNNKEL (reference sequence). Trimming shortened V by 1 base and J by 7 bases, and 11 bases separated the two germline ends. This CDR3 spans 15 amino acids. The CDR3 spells CASSQAILDANVLTF. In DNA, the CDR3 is TGTGCCAGCAGCCAAGCAATTCTTGACGCCAACGTCCTGACTTTC.

As DNA, the CDR3 is TGTGCCAGTGCCACAGGGAAGAGCTCCTATAATTCACCCCTCCACTTT. This encodes CASATGKSSYNSPLHF. The gene calls are TRBV19 and TRBJ1-6; a possible D gene is TRBD1 (6 bases). Germline CDR1 and CDR2: LNHDA and SQIVND (reference sequence). The V end was cut by 8 bases, the J end by 0 bases, with 14 bases between. This CDR3 has 16 amino acids.

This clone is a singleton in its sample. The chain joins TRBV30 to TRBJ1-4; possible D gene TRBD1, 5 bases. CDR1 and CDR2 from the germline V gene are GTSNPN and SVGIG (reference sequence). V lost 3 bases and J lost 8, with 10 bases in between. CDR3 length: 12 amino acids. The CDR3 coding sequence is TGTGCCTGGAGGAGGGGAGGGGAAAAACTGTTTTTT. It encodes CAWRRGGEKLFF.

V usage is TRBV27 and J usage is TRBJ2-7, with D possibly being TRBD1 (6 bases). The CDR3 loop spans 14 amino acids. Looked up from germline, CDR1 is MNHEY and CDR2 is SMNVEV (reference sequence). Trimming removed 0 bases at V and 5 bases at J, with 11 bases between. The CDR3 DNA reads TGTGCCAGCAGTTTATCGATGGGGGCCCACGAGCAGTACTTC. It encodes CASSLSMGAHEQYF.

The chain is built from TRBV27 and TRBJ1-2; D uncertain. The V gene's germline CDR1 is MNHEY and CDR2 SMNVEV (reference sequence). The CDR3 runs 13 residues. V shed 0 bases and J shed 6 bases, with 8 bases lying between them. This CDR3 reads CASSLSSSNGYTF. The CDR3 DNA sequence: TGTGCCAGCAGTTTATCGTCCAGTAATGGCTACACCTTC.

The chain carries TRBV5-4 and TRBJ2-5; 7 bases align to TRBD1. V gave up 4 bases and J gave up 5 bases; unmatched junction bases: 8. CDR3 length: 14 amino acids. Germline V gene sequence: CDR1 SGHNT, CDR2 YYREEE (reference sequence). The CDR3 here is CASSRTTGMETQYF. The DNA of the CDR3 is TGTGCCAGCAGCCGCACGACAGGGATGGAGACCCAGTACTTC. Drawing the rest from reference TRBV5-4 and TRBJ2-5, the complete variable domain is ETGVTQSPTHLIKTRGQQVTLRCSSQSGHNTVSWYQQALGQGPQFIFQYYREEENGRGNFPPRFSGLQFPNYSSELNVNALELDDSALYLCASSRTTGMETQYFGPGTRLLVL.

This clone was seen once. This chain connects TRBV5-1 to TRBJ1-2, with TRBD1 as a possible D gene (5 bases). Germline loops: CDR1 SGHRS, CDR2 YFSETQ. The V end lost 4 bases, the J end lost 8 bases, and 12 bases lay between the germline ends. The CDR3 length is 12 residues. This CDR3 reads CASSLQGKGYTF. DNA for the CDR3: TGCGCCAGCAGCCTCCAGGGAAAAGGCTACACCTTC.

As DNA, the CDR3 is TGTGCCAGTAGTATGGTCGGGGCATACCAGCCCCAGCATTTT. Translating it yields CASSMVGAYQPQHF. The chain recombines TRBV19 with TRBJ1-5, with a weak D call TRBD1 (5 bases). This CDR3 region has 14 residues. Germline V gene lookup returns CDR1 LNHDA and CDR2 SQIVND (reference sequence). Trimming shortened V by 3 bases and J by 7 bases, and 13 bases separated the two germline ends.

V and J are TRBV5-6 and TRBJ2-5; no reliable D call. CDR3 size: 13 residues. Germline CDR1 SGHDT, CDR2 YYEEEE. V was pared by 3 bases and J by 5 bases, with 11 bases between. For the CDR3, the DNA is TGTGCCAGCAGCTCCGGTGCCACGGAGACCCAGTACTTC. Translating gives CASSSGATETQYF.

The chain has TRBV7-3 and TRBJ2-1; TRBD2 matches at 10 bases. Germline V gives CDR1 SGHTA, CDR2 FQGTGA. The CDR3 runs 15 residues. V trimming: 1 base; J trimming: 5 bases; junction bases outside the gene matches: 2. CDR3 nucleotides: TGTGCCAGCAGCTTAAAGCGGGGGGGCAACAATGAGCAGTTCTTC. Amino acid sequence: CASSLKRGGNNEQFF.

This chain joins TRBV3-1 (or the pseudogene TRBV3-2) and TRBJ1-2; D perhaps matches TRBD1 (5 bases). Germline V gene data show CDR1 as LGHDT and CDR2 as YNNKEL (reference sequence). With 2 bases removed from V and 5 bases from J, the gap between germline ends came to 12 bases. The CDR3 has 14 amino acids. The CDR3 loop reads CASSQLETVYGYTF. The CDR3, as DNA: TGTGCCAGCAGCCAACTCGAGACAGTGTATGGCTACACCTTC.

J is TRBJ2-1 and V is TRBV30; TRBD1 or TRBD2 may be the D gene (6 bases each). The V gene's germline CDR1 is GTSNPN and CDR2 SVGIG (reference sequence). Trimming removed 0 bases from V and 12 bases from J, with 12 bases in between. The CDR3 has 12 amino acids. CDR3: CAWSVLGGPQFF. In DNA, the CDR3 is TGTGCCTGGAGTGTACTGGGGGGCCCGCAGTTCTTC.

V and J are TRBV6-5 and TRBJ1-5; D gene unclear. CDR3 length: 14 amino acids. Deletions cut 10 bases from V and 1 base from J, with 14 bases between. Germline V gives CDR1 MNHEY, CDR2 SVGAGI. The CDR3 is CATAAGRSNQPQHF. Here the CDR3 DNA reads TGTGCCACCGCGGCGGGGAGAAGCAATCAGCCCCAGCATTTT.

The CDR3 region is CASSFKGVPQHF. As DNA, the CDR3 is TGTGCCAGCAGTTTTAAAGGTGTTCCCCAGCATTTT. The chain has TRBV28 and TRBJ1-5, with unresolved D. The ends were cut back, 3 bases at V and 10 bases at J, with 10 bases in the middle. CDR3 size: 12 residues. Germline V gene lookup returns CDR1 MDHEN and CDR2 SYDVKM.

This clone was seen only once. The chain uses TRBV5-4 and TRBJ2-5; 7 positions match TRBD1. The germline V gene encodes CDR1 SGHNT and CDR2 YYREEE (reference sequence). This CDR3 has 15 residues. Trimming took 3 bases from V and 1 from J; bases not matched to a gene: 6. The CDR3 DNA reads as TGTGCCAGCAGCTCCAAACAGGGGATCCAAGAGACCCAGTACTTC. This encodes CASSSKQGIQETQYF.

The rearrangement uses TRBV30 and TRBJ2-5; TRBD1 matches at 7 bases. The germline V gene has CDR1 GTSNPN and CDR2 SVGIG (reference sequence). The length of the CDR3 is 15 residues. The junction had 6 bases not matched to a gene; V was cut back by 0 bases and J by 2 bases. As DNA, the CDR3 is TGTGCCTGGAGTGTACTAGGGGGCAGGCAAGAGACCCAGTACTTC. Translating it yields CAWSVLGGRQETQYF. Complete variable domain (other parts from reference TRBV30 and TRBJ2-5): SQTIHQWPATLVQPVGSPLSLECTVEGTSNPNLYWYRQAAGRGLQLLFYSVGIGQISSEVPQNLSASRPQDRQFILSSKKLLLSDSGFYLCAWSVLGGRQETQYFGPGTRLLVL.

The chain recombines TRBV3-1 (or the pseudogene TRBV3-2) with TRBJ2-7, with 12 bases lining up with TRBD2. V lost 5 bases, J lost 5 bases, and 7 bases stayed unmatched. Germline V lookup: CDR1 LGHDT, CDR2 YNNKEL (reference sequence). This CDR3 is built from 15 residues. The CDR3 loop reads CASSTILAGGHEQYF. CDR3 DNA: TGTGCCAGCAGCACCATACTAGCGGGGGGTCACGAGCAGTACTTC.

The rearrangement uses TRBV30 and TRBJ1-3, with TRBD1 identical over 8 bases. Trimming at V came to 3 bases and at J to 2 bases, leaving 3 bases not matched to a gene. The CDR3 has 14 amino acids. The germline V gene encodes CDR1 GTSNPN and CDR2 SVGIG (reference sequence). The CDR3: CAWSRGLPGNTIYF. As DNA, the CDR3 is TGTGCCTGGAGCAGGGGGCTCCCTGGAAACACCATATATTTT. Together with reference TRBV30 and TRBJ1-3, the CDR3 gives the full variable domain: SQTIHQWPATLVQPVGSPLSLECTVEGTSNPNLYWYRQAAGRGLQLLFYSVGIGQISSEVPQNLSASRPQDRQFILSSKKLLLSDSGFYLCAWSRGLPGNTIYFGEGSWLTVV.

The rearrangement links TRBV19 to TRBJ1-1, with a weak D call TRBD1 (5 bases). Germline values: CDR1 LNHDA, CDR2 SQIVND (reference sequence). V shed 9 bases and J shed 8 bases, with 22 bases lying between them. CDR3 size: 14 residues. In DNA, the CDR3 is TGTGCCAGCCAGATCCTATTGGGGACCGGAGAAGCTTTCTTT. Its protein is CASQILLGTGEAFF. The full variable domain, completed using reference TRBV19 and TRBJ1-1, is DGGITQSPKYLFRKEGQNVTLSCEQNLNHDAMYWYRQDPGQGLRLIYYSQIVNDFQKGDIAEGYSVSREKKESFPLTVTSAQKNPTAFYLCASQILLGTGEAFFGQGTRLTVV.

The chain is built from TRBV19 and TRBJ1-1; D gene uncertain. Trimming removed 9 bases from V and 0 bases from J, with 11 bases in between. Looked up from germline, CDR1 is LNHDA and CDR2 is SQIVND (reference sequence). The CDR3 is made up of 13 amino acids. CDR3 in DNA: TGTGCCAGCATGAGGGAGATGAACACTGAAGCTTTCTTT. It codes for CASMREMNTEAFF.

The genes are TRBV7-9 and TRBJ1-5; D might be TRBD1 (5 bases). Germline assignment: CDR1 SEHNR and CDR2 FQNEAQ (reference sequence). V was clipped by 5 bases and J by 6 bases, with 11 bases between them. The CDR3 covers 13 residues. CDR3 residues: CASSTTGGQPQHF. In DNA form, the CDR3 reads TGTGCCAGCAGCACAACAGGCGGTCAGCCCCAGCATTTT.

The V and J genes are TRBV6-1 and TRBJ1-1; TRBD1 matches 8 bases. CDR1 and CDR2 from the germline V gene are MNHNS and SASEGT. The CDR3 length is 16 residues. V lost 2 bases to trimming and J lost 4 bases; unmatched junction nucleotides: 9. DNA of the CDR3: TGTGCCAGCAGTGAAAATGACAGGGGTGCCCGCACTGAAGCTTTCTTT. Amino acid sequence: CASSENDRGARTEAFF.

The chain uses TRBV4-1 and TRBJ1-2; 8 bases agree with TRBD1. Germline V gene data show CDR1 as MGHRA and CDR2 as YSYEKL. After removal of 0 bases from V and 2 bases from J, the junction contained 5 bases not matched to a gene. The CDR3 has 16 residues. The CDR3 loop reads CASSQEYGTGNYGYTF. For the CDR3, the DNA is TGCGCCAGCAGCCAAGAGTATGGGACAGGAAACTATGGCTACACCTTC.